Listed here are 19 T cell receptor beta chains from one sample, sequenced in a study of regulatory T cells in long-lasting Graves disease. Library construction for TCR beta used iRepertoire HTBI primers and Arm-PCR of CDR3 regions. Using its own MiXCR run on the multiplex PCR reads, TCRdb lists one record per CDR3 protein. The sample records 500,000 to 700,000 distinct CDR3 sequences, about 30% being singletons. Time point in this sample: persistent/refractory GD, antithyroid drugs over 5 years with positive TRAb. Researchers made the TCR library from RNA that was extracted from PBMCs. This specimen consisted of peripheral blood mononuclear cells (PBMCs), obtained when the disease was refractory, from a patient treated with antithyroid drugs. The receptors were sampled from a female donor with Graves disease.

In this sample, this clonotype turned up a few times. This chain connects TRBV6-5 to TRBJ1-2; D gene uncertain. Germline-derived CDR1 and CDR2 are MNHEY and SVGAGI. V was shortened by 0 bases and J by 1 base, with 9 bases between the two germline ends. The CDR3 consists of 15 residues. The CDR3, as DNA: TGTGCCAGCAGTTACTCTCCAGAAATTAACTATGGCTACACCTTC. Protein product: CASSYSPEINYGYTF.

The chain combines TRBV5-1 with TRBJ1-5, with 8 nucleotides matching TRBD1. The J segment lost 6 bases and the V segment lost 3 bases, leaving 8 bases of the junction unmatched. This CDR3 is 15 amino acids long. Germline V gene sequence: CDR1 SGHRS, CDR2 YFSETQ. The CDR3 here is CASSSEAGGGQPQHF. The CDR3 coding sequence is TGCGCCAGCAGCTCGGAGGCAGGGGGCGGTCAGCCCCAGCATTTT.

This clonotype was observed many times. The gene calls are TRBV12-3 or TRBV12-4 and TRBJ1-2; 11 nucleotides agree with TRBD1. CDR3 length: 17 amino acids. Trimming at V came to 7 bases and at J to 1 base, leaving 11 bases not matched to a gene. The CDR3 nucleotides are TGTGCCAGCAATTCCCCTTGGGACAGGGGGGGTAACTATGGCTACACCTTC. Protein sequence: CASNSPWDRGGNYGYTF.

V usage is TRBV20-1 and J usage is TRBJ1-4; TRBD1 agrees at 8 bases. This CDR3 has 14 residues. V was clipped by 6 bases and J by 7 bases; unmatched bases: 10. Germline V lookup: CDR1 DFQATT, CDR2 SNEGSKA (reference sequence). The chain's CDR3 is CSASPDRVGEKLFF. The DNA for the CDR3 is TGCAGTGCAAGCCCGGACAGGGTTGGTGAAAAACTGTTTTTT.

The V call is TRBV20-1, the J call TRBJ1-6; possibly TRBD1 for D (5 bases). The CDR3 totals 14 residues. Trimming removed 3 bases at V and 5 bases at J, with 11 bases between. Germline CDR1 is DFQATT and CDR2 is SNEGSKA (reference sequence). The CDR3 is CSASRGGNNSPLHF. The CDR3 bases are TGCAGTGCTAGTCGGGGGGGGAATAATTCACCCCTCCACTTT.

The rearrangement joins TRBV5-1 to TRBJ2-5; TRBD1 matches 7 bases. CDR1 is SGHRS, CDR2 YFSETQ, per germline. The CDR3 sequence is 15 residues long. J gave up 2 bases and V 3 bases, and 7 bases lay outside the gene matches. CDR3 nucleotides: TGCGCCAGCAGCTATCCGGGACAGCGTCAAGAGACCCAGTACTTC. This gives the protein CASSYPGQRQETQYF.

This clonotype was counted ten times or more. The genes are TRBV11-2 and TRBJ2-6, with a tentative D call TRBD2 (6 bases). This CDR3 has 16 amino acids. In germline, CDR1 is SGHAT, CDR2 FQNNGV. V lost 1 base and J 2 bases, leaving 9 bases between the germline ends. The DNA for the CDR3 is TGTGCCAGCAGCTTAGGCGGGGTTGCTGGGGCCAACGTCCTGACTTTC. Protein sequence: CASSLGGVAGANVLTF.

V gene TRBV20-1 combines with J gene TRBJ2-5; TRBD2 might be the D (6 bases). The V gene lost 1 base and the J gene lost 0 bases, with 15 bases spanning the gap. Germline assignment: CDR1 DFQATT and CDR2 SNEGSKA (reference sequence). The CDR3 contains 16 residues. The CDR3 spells CSARVRFGGNQETQYF. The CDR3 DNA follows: TGCAGTGCTAGAGTTCGTTTTGGGGGGAACCAAGAGACCCAGTACTTC.

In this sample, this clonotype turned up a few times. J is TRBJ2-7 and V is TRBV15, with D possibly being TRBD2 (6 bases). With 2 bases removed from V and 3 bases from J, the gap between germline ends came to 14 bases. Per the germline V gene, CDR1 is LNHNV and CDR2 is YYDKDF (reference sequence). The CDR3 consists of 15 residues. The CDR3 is CATSRNTRDFYEQYF. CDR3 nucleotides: TGTGCCACCAGCAGAAATACCCGGGACTTCTACGAGCAGTACTTC.

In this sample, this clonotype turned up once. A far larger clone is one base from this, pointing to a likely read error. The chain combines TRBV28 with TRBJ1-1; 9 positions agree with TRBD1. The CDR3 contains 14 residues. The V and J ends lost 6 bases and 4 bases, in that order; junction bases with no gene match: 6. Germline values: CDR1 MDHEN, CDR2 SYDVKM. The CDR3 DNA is TGTGCCAGCAGCTCCGGGACAGGGACCACTGAAGCTTTCTTT. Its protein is CASSSGTGTTEAFF.

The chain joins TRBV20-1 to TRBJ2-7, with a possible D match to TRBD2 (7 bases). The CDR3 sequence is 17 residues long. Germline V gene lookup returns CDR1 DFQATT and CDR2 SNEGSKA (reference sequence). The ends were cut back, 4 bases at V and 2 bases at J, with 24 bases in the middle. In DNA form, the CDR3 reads TGCAGTGCTACTCGGTGGGGGGGCCGAAGCCTTACCTACGAGCAGTACTTC. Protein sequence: CSATRWGGRSLTYEQYF.

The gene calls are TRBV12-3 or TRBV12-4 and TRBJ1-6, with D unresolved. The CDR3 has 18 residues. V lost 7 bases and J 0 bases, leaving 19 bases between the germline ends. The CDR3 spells CASTKGRSTPSYNSPLHF. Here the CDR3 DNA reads TGTGCCAGCACGAAGGGCAGGAGTACACCCTCCTATAATTCACCCCTCCACTTT.

CDR3 coding DNA: TGTGCCAGCAGCCAGGGGCTGCTACGCTCATTTGACCCTGAAGCTTTCTTT. Its protein product is CASSQGLLRSFDPEAFF. This chain links TRBV7-9 with TRBJ1-1, with D possibly matching TRBD1 (6 bases). Germline V gene sequence: CDR1 SEHNR, CDR2 FQNEAQ (reference sequence). The CDR3 contains 17 residues. V was clipped by 5 bases and J by 6 bases, with 25 bases between them. Combining the CDR3 with reference TRBV7-9 and TRBJ1-1 gives the whole variable domain DTGVSQNPRHKITKRGQNVTFRCDPISEHNRLYWYRQTLGQGPEFLTYFQNEAQLEKSRLLSDRFSAERPKGSFSTLEIQRTEQGDSAMYLCASSQGLLRSFDPEAFFGQGTRLTVV.

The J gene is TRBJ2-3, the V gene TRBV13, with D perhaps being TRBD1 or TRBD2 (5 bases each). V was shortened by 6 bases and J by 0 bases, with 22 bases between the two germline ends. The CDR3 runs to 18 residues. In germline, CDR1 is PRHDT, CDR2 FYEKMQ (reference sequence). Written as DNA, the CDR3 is TGTGCCAGCAGTGTGGGGACCGCACTGGGCCGAAGCACAGATACGCAGTATTTT. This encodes CASSVGTALGRSTDTQYF.

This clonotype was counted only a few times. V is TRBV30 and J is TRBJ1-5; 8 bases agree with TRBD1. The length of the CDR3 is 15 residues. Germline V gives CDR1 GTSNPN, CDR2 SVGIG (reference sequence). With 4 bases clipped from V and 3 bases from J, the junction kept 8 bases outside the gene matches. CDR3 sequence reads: CAWTAQGGNNQPQHF. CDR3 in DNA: TGTGCCTGGACCGCACAGGGGGGGAACAATCAGCCCCAGCATTTT.

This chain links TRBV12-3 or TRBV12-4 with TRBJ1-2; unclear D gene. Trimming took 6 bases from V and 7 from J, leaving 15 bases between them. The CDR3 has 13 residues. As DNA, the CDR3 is TGTGCCAGCAGCCCCGGGATCTCAGGTGGCTACACCTTC. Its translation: CASSPGISGGYTF.

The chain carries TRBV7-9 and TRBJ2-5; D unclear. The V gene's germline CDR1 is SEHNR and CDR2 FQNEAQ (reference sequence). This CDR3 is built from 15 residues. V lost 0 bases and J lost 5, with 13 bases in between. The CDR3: CASSLAGPAGETQYF. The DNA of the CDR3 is TGTGCCAGCAGCTTAGCGGGTCCCGCCGGGGAGACCCAGTACTTC.

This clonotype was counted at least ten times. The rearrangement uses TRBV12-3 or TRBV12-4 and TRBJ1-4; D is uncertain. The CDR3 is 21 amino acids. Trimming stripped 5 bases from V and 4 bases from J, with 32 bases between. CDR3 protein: CASSALPSPVSYLGGNEKLFF. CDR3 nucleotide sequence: TGTGCCAGCAGTGCCTTACCCTCCCCAGTTTCCTACCTAGGCGGTAATGAAAAACTGTTTTTT.

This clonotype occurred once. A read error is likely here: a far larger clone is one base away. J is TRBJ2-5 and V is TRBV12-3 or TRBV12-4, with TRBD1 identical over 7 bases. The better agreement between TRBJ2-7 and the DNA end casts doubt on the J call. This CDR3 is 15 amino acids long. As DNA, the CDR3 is TGTGCCGGCAGGGTGGGTGGGGACAGAATCTACGAGCAGTACTTC. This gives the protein CAGRVGGDRIYEQYF.